This TCR beta chain emerged from a study of molecular identifiers for immune sequencing clone quantification. Study-level background: In replicates, RNA from 20,000 or 100,000 naive CD8 cells was split five ways, four sequenced.

TCRdb independently ran MiXCR on the PCR reads; one entry per CDR3 protein. The data contain approximately 590,000 distinct CDR3 sequences, roughly 23% of them singletons. Naive CD8 library inputs spanned 20,000 to 1,000,000 sorted cells and 10%, 30% or 50% RNA. Sorted naive CD8 T cells were those defined as CD8+CD4-CCR7+CD45RA+. Notes on this clonotype: The target antigen is unknown.

The CDR3 is made up of 14 amino acids. Between the trimmed V and J ends, which lost 4 bases and 2 bases, there was a span of 12 bases. CDR1 and CDR2 from the germline V gene are PRHDT and FYEKMQ (reference sequence). General study findings and limits: Highly expanded clone sizes could be underestimated by identical TCR molecules that share a barcode.

The chain recombines TRBV13 with TRBJ2-7; either TRBD1 or TRBD2 may fit D (5 bases each). The sequenced sample was naive CD8+ T cells from blood, with Jurkat cell RNA spiked in. As for subset: FACS-sorted CD8+CD4-CCR7+CD45RA+ naive T cells. The TCR sequence derives from a human donor in good health. Some libraries in this study had Jurkat cell RNA spiked in. CDR3 sequence: CASSSIGATYEQYF. DNA for the CDR3: TGTGCCAGCAGCTCTATCGGGGCAACCTACGAGCAGTACTTC.